This TCR beta chain was recovered during a study of a mutant IDH1 vaccine in newly diagnosed glioma. The CDR3 runs 15 residues. V was clipped by 1 base and J by 6 bases, with 13 bases between them. Looked up from germline, CDR1 is LNHDA and CDR2 is SQIVND (reference sequence). Time point described: baseline, week 1 (first vaccination visit). Treatment in this sample: pre-vaccination baseline after standard-of-care therapy. Some clones are missing from TCRdb's copy, which holds only in-frame ones; the method was immunoSEQ multiplex PCR. Of tens of thousands of clones listed, over 75% were seen once; the top ten hold about 21%.

The origin of this receptor is a young man with glioma. Source: PBMCs, taken from a glioma patient treated with radiotherapy, temozolomide or both. V gene TRBV19 combines with J gene TRBJ1-5; D remains ambiguous. This CDR3 reads CASSIGVAEIQPQHF. Written as DNA, the CDR3 is TGTGCCAGTAGTATAGGAGTTGCGGAGATTCAGCCCCAGCATTTT.